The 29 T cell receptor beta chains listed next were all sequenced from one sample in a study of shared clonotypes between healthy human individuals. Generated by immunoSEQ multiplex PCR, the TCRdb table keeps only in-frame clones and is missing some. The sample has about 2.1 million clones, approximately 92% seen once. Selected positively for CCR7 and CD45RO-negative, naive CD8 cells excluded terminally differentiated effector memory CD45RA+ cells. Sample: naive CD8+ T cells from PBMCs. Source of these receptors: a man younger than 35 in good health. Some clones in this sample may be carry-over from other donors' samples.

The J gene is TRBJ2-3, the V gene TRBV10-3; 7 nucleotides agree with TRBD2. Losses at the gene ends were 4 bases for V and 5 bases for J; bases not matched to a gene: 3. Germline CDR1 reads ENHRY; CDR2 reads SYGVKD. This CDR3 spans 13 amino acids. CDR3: CAISVGGVDTQYF. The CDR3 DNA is TGTGCCATCAGTGTGGGGGGGGTAGATACGCAGTATTTT.

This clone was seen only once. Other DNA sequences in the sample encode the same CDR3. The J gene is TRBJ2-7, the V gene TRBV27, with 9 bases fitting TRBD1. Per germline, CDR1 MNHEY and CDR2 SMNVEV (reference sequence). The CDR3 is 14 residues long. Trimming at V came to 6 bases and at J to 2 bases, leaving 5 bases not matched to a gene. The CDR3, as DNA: TGTGCCAGCAGCCTCCGGGACAGGGCCTACGAGCAGTACTTC. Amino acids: CASSLRDRAYEQYF.

CDR3 protein: CASSQGLAYEQYF. The CDR3 DNA reads TGTGCCAGCAGCCAGGGACTAGCCTACGAGCAGTACTTC. The chain couples TRBV7-9 to TRBJ2-5; 8 nucleotides agree with TRBD2. The assigned J gene may be wrong: the sequence end matches TRBJ2-7 better. Germline CDR1 is SEHNR and CDR2 is FQNEAQ (reference sequence). This CDR3 has 13 residues.

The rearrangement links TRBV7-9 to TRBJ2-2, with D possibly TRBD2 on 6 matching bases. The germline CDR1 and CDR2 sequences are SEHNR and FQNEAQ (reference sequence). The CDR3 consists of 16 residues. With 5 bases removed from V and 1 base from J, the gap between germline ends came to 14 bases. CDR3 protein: CASSTYSGRNTGELFF. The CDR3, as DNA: TGTGCCAGCAGCACGTATAGCGGAAGGAACACCGGGGAGCTGTTTTTT.

The CDR3 reads CASSGGGSYEQYF. The CDR3 coding sequence is TGTGCCAGTAGTGGGGGGGGTTCCTACGAGCAGTACTTC. The J gene is TRBJ2-7, the V gene TRBV19; 7 bases are a match to TRBD2. This CDR3 comprises 13 residues. Trimming at V came to 5 bases and at J to 1 base, leaving 2 bases not matched to a gene. Germline values: CDR1 LNHDA, CDR2 SQIVND (reference sequence).

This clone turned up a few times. The CDR3 DNA sequence: TGTGCCAGCAGCCAAACAGGGGGTGAAGAAGCTTTCTTT. Its protein is CASSQTGGEEAFF. V usage is TRBV6-6 and J usage is TRBJ1-1; TRBD1 aligns across 8 bases. In germline, CDR1 is MNHNY, CDR2 SVGAGI (reference sequence). The CDR3 contains 13 residues. The trim removed 6 bases at V and 8 bases at J, leaving 8 bases unmatched.

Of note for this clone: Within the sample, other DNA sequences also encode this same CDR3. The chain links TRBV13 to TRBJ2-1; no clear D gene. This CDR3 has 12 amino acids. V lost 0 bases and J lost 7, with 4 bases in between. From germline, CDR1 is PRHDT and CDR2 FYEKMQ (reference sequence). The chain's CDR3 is CASSLGGNEQFF. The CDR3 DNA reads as TGTGCCAGCAGCTTAGGAGGGAATGAGCAGTTCTTC.

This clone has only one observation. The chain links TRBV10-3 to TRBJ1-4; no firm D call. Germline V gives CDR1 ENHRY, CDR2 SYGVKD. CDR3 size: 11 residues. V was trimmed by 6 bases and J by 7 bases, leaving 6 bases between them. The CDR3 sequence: CAIREGEKLFF. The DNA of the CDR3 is TGTGCCATCAGGGAGGGTGAAAAACTGTTTTTT.

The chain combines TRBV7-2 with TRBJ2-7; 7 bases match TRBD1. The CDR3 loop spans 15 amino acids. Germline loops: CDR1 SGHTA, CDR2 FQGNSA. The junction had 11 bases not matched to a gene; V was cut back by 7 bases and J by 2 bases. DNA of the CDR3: TGTGCCAGCATCCACCCCGGGACAGCCACCTACGAGCAGTACTTC. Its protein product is CASIHPGTATYEQYF.

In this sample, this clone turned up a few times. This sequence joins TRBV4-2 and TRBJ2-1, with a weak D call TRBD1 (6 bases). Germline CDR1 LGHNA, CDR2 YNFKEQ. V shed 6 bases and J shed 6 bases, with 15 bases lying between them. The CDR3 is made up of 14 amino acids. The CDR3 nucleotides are TGTGCCAGCAGACTGGGGGCAGCAGCCAATGAGCAGTTCTTC. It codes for CASRLGAAANEQFF.

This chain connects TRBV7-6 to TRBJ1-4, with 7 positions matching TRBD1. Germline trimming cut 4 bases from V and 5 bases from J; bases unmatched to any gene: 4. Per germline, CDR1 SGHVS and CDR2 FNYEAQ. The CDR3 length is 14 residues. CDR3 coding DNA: TGTGCCAGCAGCTCTCGGACAGGAAATGAAAAACTGTTTTTT. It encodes CASSSRTGNEKLFF.

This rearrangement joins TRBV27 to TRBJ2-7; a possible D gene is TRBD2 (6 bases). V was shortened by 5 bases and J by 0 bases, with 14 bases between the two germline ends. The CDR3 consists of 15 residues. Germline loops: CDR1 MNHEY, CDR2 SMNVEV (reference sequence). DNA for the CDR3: TGTGCCAGCAGTCCGACTAGAGGGAGCTCCTACGAGCAGTACTTC. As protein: CASSPTRGSSYEQYF.

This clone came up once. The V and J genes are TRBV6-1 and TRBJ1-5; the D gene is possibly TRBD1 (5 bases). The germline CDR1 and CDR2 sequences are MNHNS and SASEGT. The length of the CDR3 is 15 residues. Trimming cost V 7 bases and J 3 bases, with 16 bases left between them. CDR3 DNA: TGTGCCAGCAATTCCCCCCGGGACCTCAATCAGCCCCAGCATTTT. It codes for CASNSPRDLNQPQHF.

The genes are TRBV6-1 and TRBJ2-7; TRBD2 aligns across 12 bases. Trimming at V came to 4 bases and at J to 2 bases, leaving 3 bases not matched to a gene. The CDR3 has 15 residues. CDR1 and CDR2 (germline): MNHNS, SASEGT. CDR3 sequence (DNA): TGTGCCAGCAGTGGGAGGACTAGCGGGACCTACGAGCAGTACTTC. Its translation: CASSGRTSGTYEQYF.

CDR3 nucleotides: TGTGCCAGCACCCCGCTACTCTCGAAGACTGAAGCTTTCTTT. It specifies CASTPLLSKTEAFF. V is TRBV27 and J is TRBJ1-1; D call uncertain. Germline V gene lookup returns CDR1 MNHEY and CDR2 SMNVEV (reference sequence). The V gene lost 7 bases and the J gene lost 5 bases, with 17 bases spanning the gap. The CDR3 loop spans 14 amino acids.

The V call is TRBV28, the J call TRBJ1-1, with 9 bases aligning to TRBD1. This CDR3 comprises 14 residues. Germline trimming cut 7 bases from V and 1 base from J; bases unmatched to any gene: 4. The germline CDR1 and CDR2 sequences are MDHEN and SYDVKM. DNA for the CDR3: TGTGCCAGCACCCCGGGACAGGGGAACACTGAAGCTTTCTTT. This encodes CASTPGQGNTEAFF.

CDR3 protein: CASSESGLAGLDTQYF. The DNA for the CDR3 is TGTGCCAGCAGTGAATCAGGACTAGCGGGTTTAGATACGCAGTATTTT. The chain links TRBV2 to TRBJ2-3; 11 positions agree with TRBD2. Trimming at V came to 2 bases and at J to 5 bases, leaving 6 bases not matched to a gene. Germline V gene lookup returns CDR1 SNHLY and CDR2 FYNNEI. The CDR3 has 16 amino acids.

The CDR3 region is CASTDRGGTEAFF. Here the CDR3 DNA reads TGTGCCAGCACCGACAGGGGGGGGACTGAAGCTTTCTTT. This chain links TRBV2 with TRBJ1-1; TRBD1 matches at 9 bases. V was pared by 7 bases and J by 5 bases, with 5 bases of the junction left unmatched. CDR3 length: 13 residues. Germline V gene lookup returns CDR1 SNHLY and CDR2 FYNNEI.

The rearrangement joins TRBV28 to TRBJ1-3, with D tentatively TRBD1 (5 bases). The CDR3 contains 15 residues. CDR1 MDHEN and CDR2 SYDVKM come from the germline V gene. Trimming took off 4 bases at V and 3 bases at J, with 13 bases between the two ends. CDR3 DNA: TGTGCCAGCAGTTGGGCGGGGGAAGGTGGAAACACCATATATTTT. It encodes CASSWAGEGGNTIYF.

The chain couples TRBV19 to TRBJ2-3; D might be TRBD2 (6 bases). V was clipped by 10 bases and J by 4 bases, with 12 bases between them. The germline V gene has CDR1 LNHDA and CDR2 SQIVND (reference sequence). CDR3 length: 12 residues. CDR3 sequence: CAISSGADTQYF. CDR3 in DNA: TGTGCCATCTCATCGGGGGCAGATACGCAGTATTTT.

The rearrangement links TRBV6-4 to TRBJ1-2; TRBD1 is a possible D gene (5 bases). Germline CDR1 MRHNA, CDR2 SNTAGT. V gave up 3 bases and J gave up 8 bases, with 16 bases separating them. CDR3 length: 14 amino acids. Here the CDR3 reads CASSEFGGVSGYTF. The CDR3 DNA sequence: TGTGCCAGCAGTGAATTTGGAGGGGTGAGCGGCTACACCTTC.

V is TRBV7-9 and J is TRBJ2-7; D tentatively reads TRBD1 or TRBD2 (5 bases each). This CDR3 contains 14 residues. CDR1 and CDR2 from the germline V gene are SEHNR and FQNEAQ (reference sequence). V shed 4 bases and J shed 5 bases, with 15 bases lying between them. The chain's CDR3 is CASSSGSSHNEQYF. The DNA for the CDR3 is TGTGCCAGCAGCTCAGGGAGTAGTCATAACGAGCAGTACTTC.

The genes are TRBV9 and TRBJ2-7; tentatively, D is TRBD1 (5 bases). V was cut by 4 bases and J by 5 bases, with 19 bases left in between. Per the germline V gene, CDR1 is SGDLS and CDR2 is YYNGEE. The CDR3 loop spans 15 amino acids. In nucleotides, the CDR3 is TGTGCCAGCAGCCCCCAGGGTTGGGCTCTGGACGAGCAGTACTTC. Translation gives CASSPQGWALDEQYF.

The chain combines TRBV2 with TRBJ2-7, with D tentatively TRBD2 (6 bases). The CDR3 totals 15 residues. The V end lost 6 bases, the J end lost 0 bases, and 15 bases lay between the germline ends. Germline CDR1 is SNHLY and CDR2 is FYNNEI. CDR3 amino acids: CASRPLASSSYEQYF. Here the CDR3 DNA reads TGTGCCAGCAGACCTCTAGCGTCCAGCTCCTACGAGCAGTACTTC.

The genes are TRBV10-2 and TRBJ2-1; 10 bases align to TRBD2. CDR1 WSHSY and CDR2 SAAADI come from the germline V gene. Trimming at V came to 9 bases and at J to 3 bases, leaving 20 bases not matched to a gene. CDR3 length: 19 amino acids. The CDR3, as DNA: TGCGCCAGTCGGGGCCGGCTAGCGGGAGCGAACCGCCACTACAATGAGCAGTTCTTC. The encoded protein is CASRGRLAGANRHYNEQFF.

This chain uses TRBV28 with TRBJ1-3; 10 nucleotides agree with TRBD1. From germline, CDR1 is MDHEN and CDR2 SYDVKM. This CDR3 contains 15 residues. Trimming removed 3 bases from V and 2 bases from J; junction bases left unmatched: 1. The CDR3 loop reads CASSFGQGAGNTIYF. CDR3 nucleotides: TGTGCCAGCAGTTTCGGACAGGGGGCTGGAAACACCATATATTTT.

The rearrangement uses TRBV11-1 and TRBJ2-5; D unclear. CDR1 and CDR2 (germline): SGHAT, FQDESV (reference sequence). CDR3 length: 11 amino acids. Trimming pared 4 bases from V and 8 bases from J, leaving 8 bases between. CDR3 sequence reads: CASSWGLTQYF. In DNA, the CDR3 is TGTGCCAGCAGCTGGGGTCTTACCCAGTACTTC.

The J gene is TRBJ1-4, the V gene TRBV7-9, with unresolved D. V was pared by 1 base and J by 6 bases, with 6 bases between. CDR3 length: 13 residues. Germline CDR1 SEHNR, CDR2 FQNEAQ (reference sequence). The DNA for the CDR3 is TGTGCCAGCAGCTTAGTCGGTCATGAAAAACTGTTTTTT. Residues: CASSLVGHEKLFF.

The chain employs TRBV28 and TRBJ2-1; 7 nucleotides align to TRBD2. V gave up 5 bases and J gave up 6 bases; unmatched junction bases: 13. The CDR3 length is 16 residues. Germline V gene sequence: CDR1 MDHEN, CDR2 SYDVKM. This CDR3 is CASSRPLREWGNEQFF. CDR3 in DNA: TGTGCCAGCAGTCGCCCCCTGCGGGAGTGGGGCAATGAGCAGTTCTTC.